This T cell receptor beta chain was sequenced in a study of T cells in Graves' hyperthyroidism and ophthalmopathy. Overall study context: Blood was drawn when the patient was first diagnosed and still untreated.

The germline V and J ends were trimmed by 0 bases and 8 bases, with 1 base remaining between them. The CDR3 totals 10 residues. The germline gives CDR1 SNHLY, CDR2 FYNNEI. This clonotype appeared many times. The antigen remains undetermined. Regions amplified from RNA transcripts were the TCR beta CDR3 regions. First-round RT-PCR targeting the TCR CDR3 was performed with the HTBI primer set. In TCRdb, the multiplex PCR reads were re-called with MiXCR into one record per CDR3 protein. This repertoire shows 300,000 to 350,000 distinct CDR3 sequences, about 15% found once; its top ten account for around 23%. Study-wide results and limits: Ophthalmopathy was identified by the model a median approximately six months ahead of onset.

Each diagnosis was grounded in clinical symptoms, serum thyroxine and TRAb, thyroid ultrasound, and orbital computed tomography. The material sequenced was blood. The clonotype comes from a woman between 25 and 40 years old with Graves' hyperthyroidism. V is TRBV2 and J is TRBJ1-2; D ambiguous. CDR3 region: CASSEAGYTF. CDR3 coding DNA: TGTGCCAGCAGTGAAGCAGGCTACACCTTC.